This record looks at one T cell receptor beta chain sequence and its context. Its antigen is currently unknown. Germline V lookup: CDR1 SSHAT, CDR2 FNYEAQ (reference sequence). CDR3 length: 13 amino acids. V lost 11 bases, J lost 3 bases, and 7 bases stayed unmatched. This entry comes from a study of blood T cells in healthy people across ages. Study conclusions and caveats: It was not known whether donors were CMV positive (a possible confounder of expanded clonotype changes). Higher diversity and more naive CD4+ cells were features of long-lived donors, compared to aged donors. Per-million-T-cell TCR beta diversity fell roughly linearly with age.

The use of a sample-barcoded 5' primer and a J-beta primer mix characterized a second PCR of roughly 7 to 11 cycles. TCRdb analysed the 5' RACE reads with MiXCR anew, one entry per CDR3 protein. The sample includes about 1.4 million distinct CDR3 sequences, around 55% of them seen just once. This TCR was recovered from a man younger than 35 in good health. V is TRBV7-7 and J is TRBJ2-5, with 9 bases identical to TRBD2. Sequenced material: blood. CDR3 DNA: TGTGCCTCAGGTGCGGGAGGGGAAGAGACCCAGTACTTC. Its translation: CASGAGGEETQYF.